These T cell receptor beta chains were read from a single sample in a study of T cells after yellow fever vaccination. TCRdb recomputed calls from the 5' RACE reads with MiXCR, one row per CDR3 protein. The sample records about 130,000 distinct CDR3 sequences, 8.9% being singletons. The sample here was CD8+ T cells sorted from PBMCs, taken on the day of the yellow fever booster vaccination. The receptors derive from a man between 18 and 35 years old who received the YFV17D yellow fever vaccine. Each CDR3 is given with its conserved first and last residue. A D gene is named only where the DNA matches it firmly. Where a row states a size, it is once, few, many or the class of an expanded clone; other rows omit it.

V	size	D	J	CDR3	DNA
TRBV12-3/TRBV12-4	many	-	TRBJ2-2	CASSPWGAGDTGELFF	TGTGCCAGCAGTCCATGGGGGGCGGGGGACACCGGGGAGCTGTTTTTT
TRBV4-3	few	-	TRBJ2-4	CASSQDYGLDIQYF	TGCGCCAGCAGCCAAGATTACGGGTTAGACATTCAGTACTTC
TRBV4-3	few	-	TRBJ2-6	CASSQGIWGTGANVLTF	TGCGCCAGCAGCCAAGGGATATGGGGCACGGGGGCCAACGTCCTGACTTTC
TRBV6-2/TRBV6-3	-	TRBD1	TRBJ1-5	CASSYPDRVDQPQHF	TGTGCCAGCAGTTACCCGGACAGGGTCGATCAGCCCCAGCATTTT
TRBV4-1	few	-	TRBJ1-4	CASSQTPPSQVRAANEKLFF	TGCGCCAGCAGCCAGACTCCCCCTTCACAGGTGCGGGCTGCTAATGAAAAACTGTTTTTT
TRBV19	few	TRBD1	TRBJ2-4	CASSPGQYFVKNIQYF	TGTGCCAGTAGTCCGGGACAGTATTTCGTCAAAAACATTCAGTACTTC
TRBV10-3	-	-	TRBJ1-2	CAILWERAGFYGYTF	TGTGCCATCCTCTGGGAAAGAGCAGGCTTCTATGGCTACACCTTC
TRBV5-1	few	TRBD2	TRBJ2-1	CASSANLAGLVYNEQFF	TGCGCCAGCAGCGCCAACCTAGCGGGACTTGTATACAATGAGCAGTTCTTC
TRBV27	few	TRBD2	TRBJ2-1	CASSPERGVIDNEQFF	TGTGCCAGCAGTCCCGAACGGGGGGTAATAGACAATGAGCAGTTCTTC
TRBV12-3/TRBV12-4	few	TRBD2	TRBJ2-5	CAITYSGGRGATQYF	TGTGCCATCACCTATAGCGGGGGCCGCGGGGCGACCCAGTACTTC
TRBV7-2	few	-	TRBJ2-1	CASSFLFYNEQFF	TGTGCCAGCAGCTTTCTATTCTACAATGAGCAGTTCTTC
TRBV6-2/TRBV6-3	few	-	TRBJ2-3	CASSWTDIWEGDTQYF	TGTGCCAGCAGTTGGACGGACATATGGGAAGGAGATACGCAGTATTTT
TRBV19	few	-	TRBJ1-2	CASSEDITKSYGYTF	TGTGCCAGTAGTGAAGACATAACAAAGTCTTATGGCTACACCTTC
TRBV28	few	-	TRBJ2-1	CASLPRGGYNEQFF	TGTGCCAGCTTGCCTCGTGGCGGCTACAATGAGCAGTTCTTC
TRBV4-1	many	-	TRBJ1-1	CASSQAGAEAFF	TGCGCCAGCAGCCAAGCGGGCGCTGAAGCTTTCTTT
TRBV4-1	-	TRBD2	TRBJ2-3	CASSLRLAASTDTQYF	TGCGCCAGCAGCCTCCGACTAGCGGCTAGCACAGATACGCAGTATTTT
TRBV4-1	few	TRBD2	TRBJ2-2	CASSLRTSGGSRRTGELFF	TGCGCCAGCAGCCTTCGGACTAGCGGGGGGTCCCGTAGGACCGGGGAGCTGTTTTTT
TRBV12-3/TRBV12-4	-	-	TRBJ2-1	CASSDGAGANNEQFF	TGTGCCAGCAGTGACGGGGCGGGGGCCAACAATGAGCAGTTCTTC
TRBV15	few	-	TRBJ1-2	CATSTAGAGVANYGYTF	TGTGCCACCAGCACCGCCGGAGCCGGAGTCGCTAACTATGGCTACACCTTC
TRBV10-1	few	-	TRBJ1-1	CASSETDLAEAFF	TGCGCCAGCAGTGAGACCGACCTGGCTGAAGCTTTCTTT
TRBV13	-	-	TRBJ1-5	CASSLGGMMGQPQHF	TGTGCCAGCAGCTTAGGGGGGATGATGGGCCAGCCCCAGCATTTT
TRBV28	many	-	TRBJ2-2	CASARIRVNTGELFF	TGTGCCAGCGCCAGGATCCGGGTGAACACCGGGGAGCTGTTTTTT